These 5 T cell receptor beta chains were sequenced from one sample in a study of T cells in tuberculosis listed by TCRdb under 2018. Receptor libraries were prepared by the immunoSEQ multiplex PCR assay. TCRdb retrieved this table from immuneACCESS and kept in-frame rearrangements only. Not all clones are present; in checked studies, unresolved V genes account for under half, and no reason is known for the remainder. This sample lists around 60,000 clones; approximately 80% were detected once. In total, the top ten clones hold roughly 12% of the sample. PBMC were thawed, rested overnight, stained with a GMM-loaded CD1B tetramer, a Live/Dead dye and anti-CD3, and then sorted on a FACS Aria II. C32 glucose monomycolate purified from Rhodococcus equi was loaded onto CD1B tetramers. The sample taken for sequencing was CD1b-GMM tetramer-negative cells sorted from PBMCs. In light of the paper, this sample's cell subset or site label describes: T cells not binding CD1B-GMM tetramer, sorted from same donor. These receptors came from an adult woman with latent tuberculosis.

This rearrangement joins TRBV4-2 to TRBJ2-1; D is possibly TRBD2 (6 bases). CDR3 size: 13 residues. Trimming removed 1 base from V and 6 bases from J, with 7 bases in between. Germline CDR1 LGHNA, CDR2 YNFKEQ. The CDR3 spells CASSQGTINEQFF. CDR3 DNA sequence: TGTGCCAGCAGCCAAGGGACTATCAATGAGCAGTTCTTC.

V usage is TRBV19 and J usage is TRBJ2-6; D may be TRBD1 (6 bases). This CDR3 has 18 residues. Germline V gives CDR1 LNHDA, CDR2 SQIVND (reference sequence). The V end lost 5 bases, the J end lost 0 bases, and 17 bases lay between the germline ends. The CDR3, as DNA: TGTGCCAGTAGTTACAATTTCAGGGGAAGCTCTGGGGCCAACGTCCTGACTTTC. Its protein is CASSYNFRGSSGANVLTF.

About this clone: A junction boundary mismatches the germline segment, possibly from a read error. Other DNA sequences from this sample encode an identical CDR3 as well. The chain combines TRBV7-6 with TRBJ1-2, with 8 bases lining up with TRBD1. CDR1 is SGHVS and CDR2 is FNYEAQ in the germline V gene. The CDR3 covers 14 residues. The CDR3 sequence: CASSLALTGVDYTF. CDR3 sequence (DNA): TGCGCCAGCAGCTTAGCGCTGACAGGGGTAGACTACACCTTC.

V usage is TRBV10-1 and J usage is TRBJ2-2; TRBD1 aligns across 8 bases. The ends lost 6 bases at V and 5 bases at J; junction bases unmatched: 8. The germline V gene has CDR1 WNHNN and CDR2 SYGVQD (reference sequence). The CDR3 loop spans 15 amino acids. CDR3 DNA: TGCGCCAGCAGCGACAGGGGCGCTCAAACCGGGGAGCTGTTTTTT. Its protein product is CASSDRGAQTGELFF.

The chain uses TRBV30 and TRBJ1-2, with D possibly matching TRBD1 (5 bases). Trimming removed 7 bases from V and 2 bases from J, with 11 bases in between. The germline V gene has CDR1 GTSNPN and CDR2 SVGIG (reference sequence). The CDR3 sequence is 12 residues long. The CDR3 DNA reads TGTGCCTCGTACAGGACCAACTATGGCTACACCTTC. Translation gives CASYRTNYGYTF.